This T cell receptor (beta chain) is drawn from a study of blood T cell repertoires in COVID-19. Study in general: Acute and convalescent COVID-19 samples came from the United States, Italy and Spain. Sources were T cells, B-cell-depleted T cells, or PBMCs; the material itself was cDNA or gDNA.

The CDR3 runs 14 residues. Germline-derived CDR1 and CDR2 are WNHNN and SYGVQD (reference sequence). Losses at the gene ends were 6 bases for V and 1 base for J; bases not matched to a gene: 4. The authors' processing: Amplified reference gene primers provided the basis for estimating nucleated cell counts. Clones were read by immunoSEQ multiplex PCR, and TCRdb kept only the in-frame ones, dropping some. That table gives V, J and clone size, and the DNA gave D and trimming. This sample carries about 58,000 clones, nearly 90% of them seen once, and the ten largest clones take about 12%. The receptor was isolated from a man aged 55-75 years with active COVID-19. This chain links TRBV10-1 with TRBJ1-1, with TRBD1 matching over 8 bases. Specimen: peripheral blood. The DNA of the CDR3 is TGCGCCAGCAGCCAGGGGGCTCCGAACACTGAAGCTTTCTTT. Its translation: CASSQGAPNTEAFF.